The rows below give T cell receptor beta chains drawn from one sample of a study of blood T cell repertoires in COVID-19. Only in-frame clones appear in the TCRdb table, and some are missing; sequencing was by immunoSEQ multiplex PCR. This sample has approximately 150,000 clones, with 84% found just once. Sequenced sample: PBMCs or T cells enriched from blood (not recorded which). These receptors were taken from a woman between 50 and 59 years old who had recovered from COVID-19. Both conserved end residues are part of each CDR3. A D gene is named only where the DNA matches it firmly. Clone sizes are given selectively: once, few, many, or a class where the clone is expanded.

TRBV3-1/TRBV3-2,once,TRBJ1-5,NA,TGTGCCAGCAGCCAAGGTTCTGGAGGGAGCGTCAATCAGCCCCAGCATTTT,CASSQGSGGSVNQPQHF
TRBV6-2/TRBV6-3,NA,TRBJ1-1,NA,TGTGCCAGCAGTTACGAGGTGCAGGGTGAAGCTTTCTTT,CASSYEVQGEAFF
TRBV7-9,NA,TRBJ1-1,NA,TGTGCCAGCAGCTTTCAGGAGAACACTGAAGCTTTCTTT,CASSFQENTEAFF
TRBV4-1,once,TRBJ2-7,TRBD2,TGCGCCAGCAGCCACGAGGGACTAGCGGGAGGTGCTTACGAGCAGTACTTC,CASSHEGLAGGAYEQYF
TRBV5-1,NA,TRBJ1-2,TRBD1,TGCGCCAGCAGCTTGGGCCTACAGGGGGCAGGCGGCTATGGCTACACCTTC,CASSLGLQGAGGYGYTF
TRBV25-1,NA,TRBJ1-6,NA,TGTGCCACCCAAGAGAGCTCCTATAATTCACCCCTCCACTTT,CATQESSYNSPLHF
TRBV7-2,few,TRBJ2-1,TRBD2,TGTGCCAGCAGCTTAGCCGGCGCGGGAGTAATATACAATGAGCAGTTCTTC,CASSLAGAGVIYNEQFF
TRBV5-4,NA,TRBJ1-2,NA,TGTGCCAGCATAGGCCGAGGCGAGGGCTACACCTTC,CASIGRGEGYTF
TRBV2,NA,TRBJ1-1,NA,TGTGCCAGCAGTGAATGGTCAGGGACATGGGCTTTCTTT,CASSEWSGTWAFF
TRBV27,few,TRBJ2-7,NA,TGTGCCAGCAGTTTTAGCCTCGGCTCCTACGAGCAGTACTTC,CASSFSLGSYEQYF
TRBV9,NA,TRBJ1-2,NA,TGTGCCAGCAGCTCAGGACAGACCTATGGCTACACCTTC,CASSSGQTYGYTF
TRBV28,NA,TRBJ2-3,TRBD2,TGTGCCAGCAGATTGACTAGCCTGAGCACAGATACGCAGTATTTT,CASRLTSLSTDTQYF
TRBV6-2/TRBV6-3,NA,TRBJ1-5,NA,TGTGCCAGCAGTCGCGTAACAGCTAGCAATCAGCCCCAGCATTTT,CASSRVTASNQPQHF
TRBV29-1,NA,TRBJ2-2,NA,TGCAGCGTTGGAGAGGGGCCCGGGGAGCTGTTTTTT,CSVGEGPGELFF
TRBV6-5,NA,TRBJ2-7,TRBD1,TGTGCCAGCCAGGGGGTCTACGAGCAGTACTTC,CASQGVYEQYF
TRBV25-1,NA,TRBJ2-7,TRBD1,TGTGCCAGCACCCCACAAAGGGACAGGGGGAAATACGAGCAGTACTTC,CASTPQRDRGKYEQYF
TRBV7-2,NA,TRBJ2-1,NA,TGTGCCAGCAGCCCCTCGAGGGGGAGCTCCTACAATGAGCAGTTCTTC,CASSPSRGSSYNEQFF